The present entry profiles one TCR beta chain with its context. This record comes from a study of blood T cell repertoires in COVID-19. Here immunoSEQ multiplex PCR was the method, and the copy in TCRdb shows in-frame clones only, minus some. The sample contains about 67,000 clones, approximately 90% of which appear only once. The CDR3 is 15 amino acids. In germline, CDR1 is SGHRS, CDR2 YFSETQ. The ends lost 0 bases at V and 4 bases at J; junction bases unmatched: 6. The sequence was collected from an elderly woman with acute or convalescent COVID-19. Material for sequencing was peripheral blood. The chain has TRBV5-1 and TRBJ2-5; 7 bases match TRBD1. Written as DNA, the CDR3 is TGCGCCAGCAGCTTGGAGGGGGCGGCACGAGAGACCCAGTACTTC. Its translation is CASSLEGAARETQYF.